The 21 T cell receptor beta chains listed next were all sequenced from one sample in a study of blood T cell repertoires in COVID-19. Assay used: immunoSEQ multiplex PCR; TCRdb lists only in-frame clones, some missing. The sample shows roughly 100,000 clones, about 76% of them seen only once. The sample consisted of peripheral blood. These receptor sequences come from a woman in her 70s with acute or convalescent COVID-19.

The V and J genes are TRBV7-6 and TRBJ2-2; D is uncertain. The germline V and J ends were trimmed by 0 bases and 7 bases, with 3 bases remaining between them. Per the germline V gene, CDR1 is SGHVS and CDR2 is FNYEAQ. The CDR3 totals 12 residues. The CDR3 protein is CASSLAGGELFF. The CDR3 DNA follows: TGTGCCAGCAGCTTAGCCGGCGGGGAGCTGTTTTTT.

This clone rates as medium-sized. V usage is TRBV3-1 (or the pseudogene TRBV3-2) and J usage is TRBJ2-2; D perhaps matches TRBD2 (6 bases). The V gene lost 2 bases and the J gene lost 6 bases, with 7 bases spanning the gap. CDR3 length equals 13 residues. Looked up from germline, CDR1 is LGHDT and CDR2 is YNNKEL (reference sequence). The CDR3 coding sequence is TGTGCCAGCAGCCAATGGGAGGCCGGGGAGCTGTTTTTT. It specifies CASSQWEAGELFF.

This CDR3 reads CASSLGRRGDTDTQYF. CDR3 sequence (DNA): TGTGCCAGCAGCTTAGGGAGGCGGGGGGACACAGATACGCAGTATTTT. V usage is TRBV7-7 and J usage is TRBJ2-3, with 8 bases identical to TRBD2. Trimming took 1 base from V and 2 from J; bases not matched to a gene: 5. This CDR3 is 16 amino acids long. Per germline, CDR1 SSHAT and CDR2 FNYEAQ (reference sequence).

V and J are TRBV19 and TRBJ1-2; TRBD1 agrees at 8 bases. Germline lookup yields CDR1 LNHDA and CDR2 SQIVND (reference sequence). CDR3 length: 15 amino acids. V shed 5 bases, J shed 3 bases, and the junction held 8 bases outside the gene matches. CDR3 residues: CASSSQGATYYGYTF. In DNA, the CDR3 is TGTGCCAGTAGTTCTCAGGGGGCAACCTACTATGGCTACACCTTC. The full variable domain, with the rest looked up from reference TRBV19 and TRBJ1-2, is DGGITQSPKYLFRKEGQNVTLSCEQNLNHDAMYWYRQDPGQGLRLIYYSQIVNDFQKGDIAEGYSVSREKKESFPLTVTSAQKNPTAFYLCASSSQGATYYGYTFGSGTRLTVV.

The chain uses TRBV6-5 and TRBJ1-2; a possible D gene is TRBD1 (5 bases). Trimming took off 2 bases at V and 8 bases at J, with 12 bases between the two ends. Germline lookup yields CDR1 MNHEY and CDR2 SVGAGI. The CDR3 sequence is 13 residues long. The CDR3 is CASSYVQGGGYTF. The CDR3, as DNA: TGTGCCAGCAGTTACGTTCAGGGTGGGGGCTACACCTTC.

The chain uses TRBV9 and TRBJ1-5; no firm D call. Germline V gene lookup returns CDR1 SGDLS and CDR2 YYNGEE. The CDR3 has 14 residues. Trimming shortened V by 0 bases and J by 7 bases, and 11 bases separated the two germline ends. In DNA, the CDR3 is TGTGCCAGCAGCGTAGGTGAGGTGAGACAGCCCCAGCATTTT. Amino acid sequence: CASSVGEVRQPQHF.

J is TRBJ2-1 and V is TRBV15, with 7 bases lining up with TRBD2. CDR1 LNHNV and CDR2 YYDKDF come from the germline V gene (reference sequence). V lost 0 bases to trimming and J lost 7 bases; unmatched junction nucleotides: 0. This CDR3 spans 13 amino acids. The CDR3 sequence: CATSRERGNEQFF. CDR3 coding DNA: TGTGCCACCAGCAGAGAGCGGGGGAATGAGCAGTTCTTC.

This chain uses TRBV30 with TRBJ2-3, with a possible D match to TRBD1 (5 bases). Germline CDR1 is GTSNPN and CDR2 is SVGIG (reference sequence). The CDR3 length is 14 residues. V shed 7 bases and J shed 2 bases, with 16 bases lying between them. CDR3 amino acids: CASQFQGFTDTQYF. The CDR3 DNA reads as TGTGCCTCCCAATTCCAGGGTTTCACAGATACGCAGTATTTT.

The sample holds a few counts of this clone. The V call is TRBV5-1, the J call TRBJ1-2; D gene ambiguous. The CDR3 is 12 amino acids. Trimming pared 2 bases from V and 5 bases from J, leaving 7 bases between. Germline lookup yields CDR1 SGHRS and CDR2 YFSETQ. The CDR3 nucleotides are TGCGCCAGCAGCTTCTCCTTTTATGGCTACACCTTC. Its translation: CASSFSFYGYTF.

The CDR3 coding sequence is TGTGCCAGCAGTGAAGTGACAGGGACTGAAGCTTTCTTT. It translates to CASSEVTGTEAFF. This sequence joins TRBV6-1 and TRBJ1-1, with 7 positions matching TRBD1. This CDR3 region has 13 residues. V trimming: 1 base; J trimming: 5 bases; junction bases outside the gene matches: 1. Germline V gene lookup returns CDR1 MNHNS and CDR2 SASEGT.

The CDR3 bases are TGTGCCATCAGTGGGGGGGGGACTAATGAAAAACTGTTTTTT. Amino acid sequence: CAISGGGTNEKLFF. The V gene is TRBV10-3, the J gene TRBJ1-4; a possible D gene is TRBD1 (5 bases). This CDR3 has 14 residues. V lost 4 bases, J lost 2 bases, and 8 bases lay in between. Germline V gene lookup returns CDR1 ENHRY and CDR2 SYGVKD.

The rearrangement links TRBV29-1 to TRBJ1-1; tentative D call: TRBD1 (5 bases). The V gene's germline CDR1 is SQVTM and CDR2 ANQGSEA. The CDR3 covers 13 residues. The V gene lost 7 bases and the J gene lost 10 bases, with 22 bases spanning the gap. DNA for the CDR3: TGCAGCGGAGGAAGGTTGGGAGGGGAAGCAGCTTTCTTT. The encoded protein is CSGGRLGGEAAFF.

This chain links TRBV5-1 with TRBJ2-3, with 7 positions matching TRBD1. J gave up 0 bases and V 7 bases, and 8 bases lay outside the gene matches. CDR1 and CDR2 from the germline V gene are SGHRS and YFSETQ. This CDR3 is 15 amino acids long. Here the CDR3 reads CASAEGATSTDTQYF. CDR3 sequence (DNA): TGCGCCAGCGCAGAGGGGGCTACTAGCACAGATACGCAGTATTTT.

V gene TRBV5-1 combines with J gene TRBJ1-4; 7 bases map to TRBD1. After removal of 0 bases from V and 5 bases from J, the junction contained 7 bases not matched to a gene. Germline V lookup: CDR1 SGHRS, CDR2 YFSETQ. The CDR3 runs to 16 residues. The CDR3 bases are TGCGCCAGCAGCTTGGCCCCGGGACAGACAAATGAAAAACTGTTTTTT. It translates to CASSLAPGQTNEKLFF.

This clone was counted a few times. CDR3 region: CASSASRGYGYTF. CDR3 nucleotides: TGTGCCAGCAGTGCCTCGAGAGGCTATGGCTACACCTTC. This chain joins TRBV12-3 or TRBV12-4 and TRBJ1-2; D gene unclear. V lost 5 bases, J lost 4 bases, and 11 bases lay in between. This CDR3 comprises 13 residues.

The chain joins TRBV5-4 to TRBJ1-6; 10 nucleotides line up with TRBD1. The V segment lost 5 bases and the J segment 3 bases; nucleotides outside the gene matches: 2. Germline V lookup: CDR1 SGHNT, CDR2 YYREEE (reference sequence). CDR3 length: 15 residues. The CDR3 nucleotides are TGTGCCAGCAGGTGGACAGGGGGCTATAATTCACCCCTCCACTTT. It specifies CASRWTGGYNSPLHF.

V gene TRBV13 combines with J gene TRBJ2-7; 10 positions agree with TRBD1. This CDR3 has 14 residues. Trimming cost V 0 bases and J 5 bases; bases outside gene matches: 1. Germline V gene lookup returns CDR1 PRHDT and CDR2 FYEKMQ (reference sequence). The CDR3 protein is CASSLGGQGDEQYF. As DNA, the CDR3 is TGTGCCAGCAGCTTAGGTGGACAGGGGGACGAGCAGTACTTC. Using reference TRBV13 and TRBJ2-7 for the parts outside the CDR3, the full variable domain is AAGVIQSPRHLIKEKRETATLKCYPIPRHDTVYWYQQGPGQDPQFLISFYEKMQSDKGSIPDRFSAQQFSDYHSELNMSSLELGDSALYFCASSLGGQGDEQYFGPGTRLTVT.

The chain carries TRBV5-5 and TRBJ2-1; TRBD1 aligns across 7 bases. From germline, CDR1 is SGHKS and CDR2 YYEKEE (reference sequence). This CDR3 contains 15 residues. J lost 0 bases, V lost 4 bases, and 4 bases had no gene match. DNA of the CDR3: TGTGCCAGCAGCCCCAGGGGGAGCTCCTACAATGAGCAGTTCTTC. This gives the protein CASSPRGSSYNEQFF.

The count of this clone is one. The chain is built from TRBV18 and TRBJ1-1; 9 nucleotides align to TRBD1. The germline gives CDR1 KGHSH, CDR2 LQKENI. The CDR3 runs to 14 residues. Trimming removed 4 bases from V and 1 base from J; junction bases left unmatched: 1. For the CDR3, the DNA is TGTGCCAGCTCACAGGACAGGGGGAACACTGAAGCTTTCTTT. Translation: CASSQDRGNTEAFF.

The chain couples TRBV30 to TRBJ1-5; D perhaps matches TRBD1 (5 bases). V shed 0 bases and J shed 9 bases, with 12 bases lying between them. Germline V gene sequence: CDR1 GTSNPN, CDR2 SVGIG (reference sequence). This CDR3 contains 13 residues. The CDR3 DNA follows: TGTGCCTGGAGTGTAAATGAGCAGGGGCCCCAGCATTTT. This codes for CAWSVNEQGPQHF.

The chain is built from TRBV19 and TRBJ1-1; 8 bases align to TRBD1. J lost 2 bases, V lost 5 bases, and 4 bases had no gene match. This CDR3 has 14 residues. The germline V gene has CDR1 LNHDA and CDR2 SQIVND (reference sequence). This CDR3 reads CASSRGQGNTEAFF. The CDR3 bases are TGTGCCAGTAGTCGCGGACAGGGAAACACTGAAGCTTTCTTT.